This T cell receptor beta chain was obtained from a study of CD8 T cells in ankylosing spondylitis. The study's findings and limits: As reported, disease-linked clones showed significant enrichment in matched ankylosing spondylitis synovial fluid. Past studies reported some motif variants in reactive arthritis synovial fluid and blood. The disease-linked clones had a CD8+ phenotype and low blood frequencies.

TCRdb analysed the 5' RACE reads with MiXCR anew, one entry per CDR3 protein. This table holds roughly 240,000 distinct CDR3 sequences, roughly 8.2% found once. This clonotype was counted ten times or more. The antigen is not known. The CDR3 is 15 residues long. Trimming took 4 bases from V and 2 from J; bases not matched to a gene: 8. Germline V gives CDR1 SQVTM, CDR2 ANQGSEA. V usage is TRBV29-1 and J usage is TRBJ1-5, with 7 bases identical to TRBD1. Sequenced sample: blood, either unsorted or a sorted T cell fraction (not recorded which). The receptor was isolated from a female donor with ankylosing spondylitis or in good health (not recorded which). The CDR3 here is CSVVTGAYGNQPQHF. CDR3 nucleotides: TGCAGCGTTGTAACAGGGGCCTATGGCAATCAGCCCCAGCATTTT. The whole variable domain, filled in from reference TRBV29-1 and TRBJ1-5, reads SAVISQKPSRDICQRGTSLTIQCQVDSQVTMMFWYRQQPGQSLTLIATANQGSEATYESGFVIDKFPISRPNLTFSTLTVSNMSPEDSSIYLCSVVTGAYGNQPQHFGDGTRLSIL.